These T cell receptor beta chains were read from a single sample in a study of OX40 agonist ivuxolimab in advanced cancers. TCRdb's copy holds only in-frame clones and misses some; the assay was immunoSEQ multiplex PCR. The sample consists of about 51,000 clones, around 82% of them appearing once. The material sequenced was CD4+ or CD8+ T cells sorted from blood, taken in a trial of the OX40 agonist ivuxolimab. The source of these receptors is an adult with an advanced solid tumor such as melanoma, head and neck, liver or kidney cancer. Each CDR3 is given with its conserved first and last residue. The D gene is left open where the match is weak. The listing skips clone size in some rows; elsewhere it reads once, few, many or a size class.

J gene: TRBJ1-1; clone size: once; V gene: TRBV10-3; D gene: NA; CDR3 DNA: TGTGCCATCAGTGCTGACAGGATGTCGAACACTGAAGCTTTCTTT; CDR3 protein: CAISADRMSNTEAFF
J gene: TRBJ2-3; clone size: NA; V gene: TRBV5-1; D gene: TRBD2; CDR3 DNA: TGCGCCAGCAGCCCCCCTTCACTAGCGGGGGGGCGAGATACGCAGTATTTT; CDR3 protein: CASSPPSLAGGRDTQYF
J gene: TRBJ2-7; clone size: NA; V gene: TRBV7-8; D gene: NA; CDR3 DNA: TGTGCCAGCAGCGAAGAGGGGTCAAGCTCCTACGAGCAGTACTTC; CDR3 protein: CASSEEGSSSYEQYF
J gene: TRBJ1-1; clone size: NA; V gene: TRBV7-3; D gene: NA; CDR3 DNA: TGTGCCAGCAGCTTAGGGGGATGGAGTTCTGAAGCTTTCTTT; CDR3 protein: CASSLGGWSSEAFF
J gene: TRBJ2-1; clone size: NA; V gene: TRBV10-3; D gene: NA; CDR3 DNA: TGTGCCATCAGCGCAGGACCCCCTGGCTCAGGTTCCTACAATGAGCAGTTCTTC; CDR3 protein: CAISAGPPGSGSYNEQFF
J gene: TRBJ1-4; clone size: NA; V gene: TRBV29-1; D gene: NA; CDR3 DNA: TGCAGCGTTGCCGGCCGGGGCGAAAAACTGTTTTTT; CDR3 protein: CSVAGRGEKLFF
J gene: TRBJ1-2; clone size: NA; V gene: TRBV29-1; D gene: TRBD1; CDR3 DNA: TGCAGCGTTGAAGACCGGGACAGGAACTATGGCTACACCTTC; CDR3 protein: CSVEDRDRNYGYTF
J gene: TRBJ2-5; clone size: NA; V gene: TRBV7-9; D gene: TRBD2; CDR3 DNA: TGTGCCAGCAGCACCCCGGGACTAGCGGGGGTTGGGGAGACCCAGTACTTC; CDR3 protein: CASSTPGLAGVGETQYF
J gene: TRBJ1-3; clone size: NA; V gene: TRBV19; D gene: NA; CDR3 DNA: TGTGCCAGTAGTATAGCCCTTTGGGGCTCTGGAAACACCATATATTTT; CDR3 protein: CASSIALWGSGNTIYF
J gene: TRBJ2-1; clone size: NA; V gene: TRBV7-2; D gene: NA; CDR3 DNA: TGTGCCAGCAGCTCGACTAGGATCTACAATGAGCAGTTCTTC; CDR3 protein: CASSSTRIYNEQFF
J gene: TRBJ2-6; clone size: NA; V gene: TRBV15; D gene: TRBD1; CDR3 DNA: TGTGCCACCAGCCGGACAGGGTCTGCTGGGGCCAACGTCCTGACTTTC; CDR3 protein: CATSRTGSAGANVLTF
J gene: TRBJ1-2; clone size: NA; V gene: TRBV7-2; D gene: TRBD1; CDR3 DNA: TGTGCCAGCAGCCCGGGACAGGGAGCGCTCACCTTC; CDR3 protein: CASSPGQGALTF